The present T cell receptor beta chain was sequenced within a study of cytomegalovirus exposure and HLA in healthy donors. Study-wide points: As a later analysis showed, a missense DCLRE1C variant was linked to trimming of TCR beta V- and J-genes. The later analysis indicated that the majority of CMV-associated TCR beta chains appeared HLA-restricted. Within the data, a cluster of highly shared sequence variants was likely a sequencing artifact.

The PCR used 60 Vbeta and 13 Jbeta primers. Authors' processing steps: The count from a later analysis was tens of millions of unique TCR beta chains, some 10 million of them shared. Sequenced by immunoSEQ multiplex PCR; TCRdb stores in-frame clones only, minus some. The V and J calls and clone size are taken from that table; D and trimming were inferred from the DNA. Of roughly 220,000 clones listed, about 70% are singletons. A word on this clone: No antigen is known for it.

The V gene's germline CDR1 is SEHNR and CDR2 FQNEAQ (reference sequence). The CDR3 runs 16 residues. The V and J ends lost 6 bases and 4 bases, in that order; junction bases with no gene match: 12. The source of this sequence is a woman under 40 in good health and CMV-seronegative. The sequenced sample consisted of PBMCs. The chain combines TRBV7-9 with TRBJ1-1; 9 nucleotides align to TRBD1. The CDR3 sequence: CASSPPGQGIRTEAFF. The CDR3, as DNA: TGTGCCAGCAGTCCACCGGGACAGGGTATCCGCACTGAAGCTTTCTTT.